This T cell receptor (beta chain) was found in a study of blood T cell repertoires in COVID-19. The germline V gene has CDR1 SGDLS and CDR2 YYNGEE. With 0 bases removed from V and 7 bases from J, the gap between germline ends came to 13 bases. The CDR3 loop spans 14 amino acids. Followed longitudinally, the Seattle patients had been enrolled during active infection. The table came from immunoSEQ multiplex PCR; TCRdb's copy has only in-frame clones and leaves some out. Counted here are more than 350,000 clones, 80% to 90% occurring once; the ten biggest clones make up roughly 10%. The sequence was collected from a woman in her twenties or thirties with COVID-19, enrolled during active disease. The gene calls are TRBV9 and TRBJ1-1; D gene uncertain. Source material: peripheral blood. CDR3 amino acids: CASSVAGLDSEAFF. In nucleotides, the CDR3 is TGTGCCAGCAGCGTAGCAGGTCTGGATAGTGAAGCTTTCTTT.